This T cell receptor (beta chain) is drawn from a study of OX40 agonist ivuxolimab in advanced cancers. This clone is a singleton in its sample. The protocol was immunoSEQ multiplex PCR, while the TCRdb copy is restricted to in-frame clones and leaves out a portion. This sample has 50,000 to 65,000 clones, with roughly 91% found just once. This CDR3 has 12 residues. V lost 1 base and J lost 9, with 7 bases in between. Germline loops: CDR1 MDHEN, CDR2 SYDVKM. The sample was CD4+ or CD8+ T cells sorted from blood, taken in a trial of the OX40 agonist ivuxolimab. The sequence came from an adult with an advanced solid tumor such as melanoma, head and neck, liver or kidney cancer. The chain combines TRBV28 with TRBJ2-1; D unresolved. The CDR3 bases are TGTGCCAGCAGTTTATCGGCCGCTGAGCAGTTCTTC. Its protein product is CASSLSAAEQFF.